The 7 T cell receptor beta chains below come from one sample, sequenced in a study of blood T cells in healthy people across ages. The use of a sample-barcoded 5' primer and a J-beta primer mix characterized a second PCR of about 6 to 12 cycles. From the 5' RACE reads, TCRdb called clonotypes with MiXCR, one entry per CDR3 protein. The repertoire consists of roughly 730,000 distinct CDR3 sequences, with roughly three fifths occurring once and the leading ten covering under 30%. Material for sequencing was blood. Receptors originate from a man aged 40-50 years in good health.

The DNA of the CDR3 is TGTGCCAGCAGCCCAACTAGCGGGAGGGCCCTCTACGAGCAGTACTTC. It yields the protein CASSPTSGRALYEQYF. This chain connects TRBV5-4 to TRBJ2-7, with 13 bases matching TRBD2. J was trimmed by 3 bases and V by 4 bases; bases with no gene match: 7. The CDR3 is made up of 16 amino acids. Germline lookup yields CDR1 SGHNT and CDR2 YYREEE (reference sequence).

This chain links TRBV27 with TRBJ2-7; 8 bases agree with TRBD2. The trim removed 5 bases at V and 1 base at J, leaving 10 bases unmatched. There are 16 residues in the CDR3. CDR1 is MNHEY and CDR2 is SMNVEV in the germline V gene (reference sequence). CDR3 sequence: CASSLIAGKGSYEQYF. The CDR3 nucleotides read TGTGCCAGCAGTCTTATAGCGGGAAAGGGTTCCTACGAGCAGTACTTC.

This chain connects TRBV7-2 to TRBJ2-3, with unresolved D. Trimming pared 4 bases from V and 2 bases from J, leaving 4 bases between. Germline CDR1 and CDR2: SGHTA and FQGNSA. This CDR3 region has 12 residues. The CDR3 reads CTSSSSTDTQYF. DNA of the CDR3: TGTACCAGCAGCTCGTCCACAGATACGCAGTATTTT.

The genes are TRBV5-4 and TRBJ1-2; 8 bases map to TRBD1. CDR3 length: 14 amino acids. Germline CDR1 reads SGHNT; CDR2 reads YYREEE (reference sequence). V lost 4 bases, J lost 4 bases, and 6 bases stayed unmatched. The CDR3 loop is CASSRGQDRYGYTF. CDR3 in DNA: TGTGCCAGCAGCCGGGGACAGGACCGCTATGGCTACACCTTC. The full variable domain, rest sourced from reference TRBV5-4 and TRBJ1-2, is ETGVTQSPTHLIKTRGQQVTLRCSSQSGHNTVSWYQQALGQGPQFIFQYYREEENGRGNFPPRFSGLQFPNYSSELNVNALELDDSALYLCASSRGQDRYGYTFGSGTRLTVV.

The chain uses TRBV12-5 and TRBJ1-2; D not certain. Germline values: CDR1 LGHNT, CDR2 FRNRAP. Trimming left V 4 bases short and J 10 bases short, with 10 bases between. The CDR3 sequence is 11 residues long. The CDR3 protein is CASGSALDYTF. CDR3 coding DNA: TGTGCTAGTGGTTCTGCCCTCGACTACACCTTC. Filled out from reference TRBV12-5 and TRBJ1-2, the complete variable domain reads DARVTQTPRHKVTEMGQEVTMRCQPILGHNTVFWYRQTMMQGLELLAYFRNRAPLDDSGMPKDRFSAEMPDATLATLKIQPSEPRDSAVYFCASGSALDYTFGSGTRLTVV.

This clonotype was seen only a few times. The genes are TRBV14 and TRBJ2-1, with 7 positions matching TRBD1. The ends lost 4 bases at V and 3 bases at J; junction bases unmatched: 15. From germline, CDR1 is SGHDN and CDR2 FVKESK. The length of the CDR3 is 18 residues. The CDR3 DNA is TGTGCCAGCAGCCGAACCCACAACGACAGGGTAAGCTACAATGAGCAGTTCTTC. Translating gives CASSRTHNDRVSYNEQFF.

A few counts support this clonotype. V usage is TRBV28 and J usage is TRBJ2-5; 7 nucleotides match TRBD1. The junction had 11 bases not matched to a gene; V was cut back by 4 bases and J by 9 bases. Per germline, CDR1 MDHEN and CDR2 SYDVKM. CDR3 length: 14 amino acids. The CDR3 DNA is TGTGCCAGCAGTTCGGCCGGGACAGTTTGGGCCCAGTACTTC. Its translation: CASSSAGTVWAQYF. Full variable domain (remainder filled in from reference TRBV28 and TRBJ2-5): DVKVTQSSRYLVKRTGEKVFLECVQDMDHENMFWYRQDPGLGLRLIYFSYDVKMKEKGDIPEGYSVSREKKERFSLILESASTNQTSMYLCASSSAGTVWAQYFGPGTRLLVL.